This record looks at one T cell receptor (beta chain) sequence and its context. This sample is drawn from a study of blood T cell repertoires in COVID-19. Overall study context: Samples representing acute and convalescent COVID-19 were sourced from the United States, Italy and Spain.

A PCR-confirmed or clinician-diagnosed COVID-19 case had contacted exposed participants within 2 weeks of entry. Here immunoSEQ multiplex PCR was the method, and the copy in TCRdb shows in-frame clones only, minus some. The table lists 150,000 to 200,000 clones, over 80% of them singletons. The CDR3 extends over 15 amino acids. Germline V gives CDR1 LGHNA, CDR2 YSLEER. Losses at the gene ends were 6 bases for V and 5 bases for J; bases not matched to a gene: 10. The genes are TRBV4-3 and TRBJ2-1; 7 bases map to TRBD2. The sequenced sample was PBMCs or T cells enriched from blood (not recorded which). The clonotype was recovered from a man between 65 and 85 years old who had been exposed to COVID-19. CDR3 DNA sequence: TGCGCCAGCAGTCGCTTTTTGGGGGGGGACAATGAGCAGTTCTTC. This translates into CASSRFLGGDNEQFF.